This T cell receptor beta chain was sequenced in a study of blood T cell repertoires in COVID-19 (dated by TCRdb to the early 2020s). The study in broad terms: The collaborator samples originated in the United States, Italy and Spain and spanned the acute and convalescent phases of COVID-19. The prospective study material was composed of cDNA or gDNA derived from T cells, B-cell-depleted T cells, or PBMCs. Subjects who had been exposed to COVID-19, were actively infected with it, or had recovered from it provided the deeply sampled blood TCRbeta repertoires that made up the dataset. The repertoires were released in a freely available public database intended as a resource for research on the immune response to SARS-CoV-2. The samples were drawn from the first 160 participants of the ongoing ImmuneRACE study and from 1,254 subjects provided by 6 global collaborators. A de-identified subject ID, COVID-19 status, age in years and sex were almost always included in the sample metadata. Where available, HLA class I and class II types were obtained from metadata supplied by the sample provider rather than from assay-based typing.

General conclusions and limits of the study: The amount of clinical and demographic metadata varied by source and participant and was provided uncurated.

The CDR3, from cysteine to phenylalanine, totals 15 residues. The entry retains the CDR3 DNA only, 45 bases that are in frame from base 1. Trimming costs V 0 bases and J 2 bases, and their ends lie 9 bases apart. The germline V gene specifies SGDLS as CDR1 and YYNGEE as CDR2. Regarding this clone: No cognate antigen has been identified for it. Base qualities are missing; no much larger clone stands one base away.

TCRbeta CDR3 regions were amplified from genomic DNA by means of the immunoSEQ Assay, a bias-controlled multiplex PCR. The study's processing was this. Within the assay, amplification of reference gene primers was used to estimate how many nucleated cells each sample contained. To quantify the absolute abundance of each unique TCRbeta CDR3 rearrangement, sequence reads were collapsed and filtered. For each sample, productive Simpson clonality was calculated by taking the square root of Simpson's diversity index across productive rearrangements. TCRdb stores this immuneACCESS table with in-frame sequences only. Part of the clones is absent; in the studies checked, under half of the shortfall reflects unresolved V genes, and no reason is known for the rest. The DNA was the basis for D and trimming; V, J and clone size are from that table. In this sample the table shows under 250,000 clones, 88% of which occur a single time. Clones ranked in the top ten supply roughly 3% of the sample.

Participants in the prospective study were enrolled through a virtual design, were aged 18 to 89 years, and lived in about two dozen United States geographic areas. To assign participants to cohorts, the prospective study relied on clinical history that participants themselves reported in a screening survey and a study questionnaire. Exposed participants were defined as having been in contact with someone with a PCR-confirmed or clinician-diagnosed COVID-19 case within 2 weeks of study entry. In the prospective study, whole blood, serum and a nasopharyngeal or oropharyngeal swab were collected from each participant by mobile phlebotomists. Prospective study participants could optionally give additional blood draws and questionnaires over an approximately two-month period. Before DNA extraction, prospective study blood samples were shipped either frozen or at room temperature.

The receptor chain draws on TRBV9 and TRBJ1-3; the D gene identity is not certain. The TCR sequence derives from a woman between 40 and 55 years old who had been exposed to COVID-19. Sequencing was carried out using PBMCs or T cells enriched from blood (not recorded which). The DNA sequence is TGTGCCAGCAGCGTAGGCCAGCTAGCTGGAAACACCATATATTTT. It is translated as CASSVGQLAGNTIYF.